This T cell receptor (beta chain) was captured by sequencing in a study of T cell clones after liver transplantation. Turning to the study itself: TCRbeta sequencing after a pre-transplant mixed lymphocyte reaction identified graft-donor-reactive clones, later tracked in post-transplant blood. Graft-donor-reactive sequences were compared with third-party-reactive TCRbeta sequences from pre-transplant mixed lymphocyte reactions. Draws occurred before transplant, before withdrawal, and after complete or failed withdrawal.

This table comes from immunoSEQ multiplex PCR, and its TCRdb copy is limited to in-frame clones, with some not included. This table holds about 68,000 clones, around 93% found once. Unstimulated PBMCs were sorted into CD3+CD4+ and CD3+CD8+ populations. Specimen: CD4+ T cells from blood, collected approximately 25 months after liver transplant. This clonotype was obtained from a human patient who received a liver transplant. The graft donor may account for some of the T cells.

The CDR3 nucleotides are TGTGCCAGCAGCGAACAGGGGCCTCTCTCTGGAAACACCATATATTTT. This gives the protein CASSEQGPLSGNTIYF. V and J are TRBV7-3 and TRBJ1-3, with 7 positions matching TRBD1. This CDR3 comprises 16 residues. The ends lost 5 bases at V and 0 bases at J; junction bases unmatched: 7. From germline, CDR1 is SGHTA and CDR2 FQGTGA.